This passage covers 9 T cell receptor beta chains from one sample sequenced in a study of blood T cell repertoires in COVID-19. The method was immunoSEQ multiplex PCR; TCRdb's version includes in-frame clones alone and lacks a portion of them. The table includes 150,000 to 200,000 clones, about 85% detected once. Sequenced material: peripheral blood. The receptors shown here come from a person aged 70 to 79 with COVID-19, enrolled during active disease.

The sample holds a few counts of this clone. V gene TRBV7-9 combines with J gene TRBJ2-1; a possible D gene is TRBD1 (5 bases). Germline V gene lookup returns CDR1 SEHNR and CDR2 FQNEAQ (reference sequence). This CDR3 spans 17 amino acids. The germline V and J ends were trimmed by 1 base and 4 bases, with 17 bases remaining between them. CDR3 region: CASSLGVGASVYNEQFF. In DNA form, the CDR3 reads TGTGCCAGCAGCTTAGGGGTAGGGGCGTCGGTTTACAATGAGCAGTTCTTC.

This clone was recorded a few times. The gene calls are TRBV2 and TRBJ1-3, with TRBD1 identical over 7 bases. Germline V lookup: CDR1 SNHLY, CDR2 FYNNEI. The CDR3 has 14 amino acids. J was trimmed by 6 bases and V by 5 bases; bases with no gene match: 7. CDR3 sequence (DNA): TGTGCCAGCAGTCCACAGGGGTTTGAAAACACCATATATTTT. Its protein is CASSPQGFENTIYF. Using reference TRBV2 and TRBJ1-3 for the parts outside the CDR3, the full variable domain is EPEVTQTPSHQVTQMGQEVILRCVPISNHLYFYWYRQILGQKVEFLVSFYNNEISEKSEIFDDQFSVERPDGSNFTLKIRSTKLEDSAMYFCASSPQGFENTIYFGEGSWLTVV.

CDR3 nucleotides: TGTGCCACCTCCCCGGGGATCATCACAGATACGCAGTATTTT. It yields the protein CATSPGIITDTQYF. The gene calls are TRBV24-1 and TRBJ2-3, with TRBD2 as a possible D gene (5 bases). This CDR3 is 14 amino acids long. With 9 bases removed from V and 2 bases from J, the gap between germline ends came to 14 bases. The germline CDR1 and CDR2 sequences are KGHDR and SFDVKD.

This clone was recorded a few times. J is TRBJ2-2 and V is TRBV19; no clear D. CDR1 LNHDA and CDR2 SQIVND come from the germline V gene (reference sequence). CDR3 size: 14 residues. Trimming pared 7 bases from V and 3 bases from J, leaving 12 bases between. CDR3: CASTPSGYTGELFF. CDR3 coding DNA: TGTGCCAGTACCCCTAGTGGGTACACCGGGGAGCTGTTTTTT.

The V gene is TRBV7-2, the J gene TRBJ1-1; no definite D call. The germline V gene has CDR1 SGHTA and CDR2 FQGNSA. The ends were cut back, 5 bases at V and 1 base at J, with 8 bases in the middle. This CDR3 region has 13 residues. Written as DNA, the CDR3 is TGTGCCAGCAGCCTCTGGGCGAACACTGAAGCTTTCTTT. Residues: CASSLWANTEAFF. The full variable domain, with the rest looked up from reference TRBV7-2 and TRBJ1-1, is GAGVSQSPSNKVTEKGKDVELRCDPISGHTALYWYRQSLGQGLEFLIYFQGNSAPDKSGLPSDRFSAERTGGSVSTLTIQRTQQEDSAVYLCASSLWANTEAFFGQGTRLTVV.

The chain links TRBV29-1 to TRBJ2-3, with 7 bases lining up with TRBD2. Trimming removed 4 bases from V and 1 base from J; junction bases left unmatched: 5. CDR1 and CDR2 from the germline V gene are SQVTM and ANQGSEA. The CDR3 sequence is 14 residues long. The DNA of the CDR3 is TGCAGCGTTGCGAGCGGGGCAGGCACAGATACGCAGTATTTT. Protein: CSVASGAGTDTQYF.

This clone was recorded a few times. The genes are TRBV28 and TRBJ2-1; 11 bases are a match to TRBD2. This CDR3 contains 15 residues. The J segment lost 8 bases and the V segment lost 6 bases, leaving 9 bases of the junction unmatched. From germline, CDR1 is MDHEN and CDR2 SYDVKM. CDR3 sequence: CASRSSSGGWDEQFF. The CDR3 bases are TGTGCCAGCAGATCCTCTAGCGGGGGGTGGGATGAGCAGTTCTTC.

This clone was seen only a few times. Compared with germline, one end of the junction differs, possibly owing to a read error. This rearrangement joins TRBV4-1 to TRBJ1-4; no firm D call. This CDR3 has 14 residues. Per germline, CDR1 MGHRA and CDR2 YSYEKL. The CDR3 is CASSQRVTNEKLFF. In DNA, the CDR3 is TGCGCCAGCAGCCAACGGGTTACTAACGAAAAACTGTTTTTT.

The sample holds a few counts of this clone. The chain combines TRBV18 with TRBJ2-3; 9 nucleotides line up with TRBD2. J lost 1 base, V lost 5 bases, and 7 bases had no gene match. This CDR3 region has 16 residues. Looked up from germline, CDR1 is KGHSH and CDR2 is LQKENI. For the CDR3, the DNA is TGTGCCAGCTCAGCATCCGGGACTAGCCGCACAGATACGCAGTATTTT. Its protein is CASSASGTSRTDTQYF.